Following are 28 T cell receptor beta chains from one sample sequenced in a study of shared clonotypes between healthy human individuals. The method was immunoSEQ multiplex PCR; TCRdb's version includes in-frame clones alone and lacks a portion of them. The table shows roughly 1.5 million clones, with under 99% occurring only once. The sequencing input was naive CD4+ T cells sorted from blood. As to subset: CD45RA+ positively selected. The source is a man aged 25 to 40 in good health.

CDR3 coding DNA: TGCGCCAGCAGCTTGGGCCAGGTCGGCGGGGAGCTGTTTTTT. Protein: CASSLGQVGGELFF. V usage is TRBV5-1 and J usage is TRBJ2-2; D remains unclear. V lost 0 bases, J lost 7 bases, and 10 bases lay in between. CDR1 and CDR2 from the germline V gene are SGHRS and YFSETQ. The CDR3 contains 14 residues.

The CDR3 protein is CASSELGAGANVLTF. CDR3 in DNA: TGTGCCAGCAGTGAATTGGGTGCTGGGGCCAACGTCCTGACTTTC. This chain links TRBV25-1 with TRBJ2-6; D unclear. Germline loops: CDR1 MGHDK, CDR2 SYGVNS. This CDR3 has 15 amino acids. V lost 1 base to trimming and J lost 2 bases, with 6 bases between them.

The chain joins TRBV11-1 to TRBJ2-6; D is possibly TRBD2 (5 bases). Germline V gives CDR1 SGHAT, CDR2 FQDESV (reference sequence). The length of the CDR3 is 16 residues. V dropped 5 bases and J dropped 3 bases, with 14 bases sitting between them. The CDR3 DNA is TGTGCCAGCAGCCCGATGGGGAGCGGTGGGGCCAACGTCCTGACTTTC. As protein: CASSPMGSGGANVLTF.

V usage is TRBV7-2 and J usage is TRBJ2-7; 7 nucleotides match TRBD2. The CDR3 extends over 15 amino acids. Looked up from germline, CDR1 is SGHTA and CDR2 is FQGNSA. V dropped 6 bases and J dropped 0; count of bases not matched to a gene: 8. The CDR3, as DNA: TGTGCCAGCAGTCAAGCGGGACCTAGCTCCTACGAGCAGTACTTC. Residues: CASSQAGPSSYEQYF.

The chain carries TRBV10-3 and TRBJ2-2, with 7 positions matching TRBD2. The CDR3 length is 15 residues. With 3 bases clipped from V and 0 bases from J, the junction kept 1 base outside the gene matches. Germline-derived CDR1 and CDR2 are ENHRY and SYGVKD. The CDR3 protein is CAISELASNTGELFF. In DNA form, the CDR3 reads TGTGCCATCAGTGAACTAGCGTCGAACACCGGGGAGCTGTTTTTT.

The chain's CDR3 is CASSRDRHYEQYF. DNA of the CDR3: TGTGCCAGCAGCCGGGACAGACACTACGAGCAGTACTTC. The V gene is TRBV2, the J gene TRBJ2-7; 7 bases map to TRBD1. The CDR3 spans 13 residues. J lost 3 bases, V lost 6 bases, and 5 bases had no gene match. Germline V gives CDR1 SNHLY, CDR2 FYNNEI.

The V gene is TRBV5-5, the J gene TRBJ1-1, with D tentatively TRBD1 (5 bases). V lost 2 bases and J 2 bases, leaving 22 bases between the germline ends. The CDR3 extends over 18 amino acids. The V gene's germline CDR1 is SGHKS and CDR2 YYEKEE (reference sequence). The CDR3 is CASSFPGPPKPENTEAFF. Here the CDR3 DNA reads TGTGCCAGCAGCTTCCCGGGACCGCCTAAACCCGAAAACACTGAAGCTTTCTTT.

The chain links TRBV5-4 to TRBJ2-1, with 14 bases fitting TRBD2. The CDR3 spans 17 residues. The germline CDR1 and CDR2 sequences are SGHNT and YYREEE (reference sequence). J was trimmed by 2 bases and V by 4 bases; bases with no gene match: 5. CDR3 sequence reads: CASSPGLAGVAYNEQFF. The DNA of the CDR3 is TGTGCCAGCAGCCCGGGACTAGCGGGAGTGGCCTACAATGAGCAGTTCTTC.

V and J are TRBV19 and TRBJ2-2, with 11 bases aligning to TRBD1. J was trimmed by 7 bases and V by 8 bases; bases with no gene match: 6. This CDR3 spans 14 amino acids. In germline, CDR1 is LNHDA, CDR2 SQIVND (reference sequence). CDR3 protein: CASRGQGGIGELFF. CDR3 sequence (DNA): TGTGCCAGTCGGGGACAGGGGGGTATCGGGGAGCTGTTTTTT.

J is TRBJ2-7 and V is TRBV10-1, with 8 bases aligning to TRBD1. The ends lost 3 bases at V and 5 bases at J; junction bases unmatched: 12. This CDR3 has 16 residues. Germline-derived CDR1 and CDR2 are WNHNN and SYGVQD (reference sequence). CDR3 amino acids: CASSDHRTGFGHEQYF. In nucleotides, the CDR3 is TGCGCCAGCAGTGACCACCGGACAGGGTTCGGCCACGAGCAGTACTTC.

Of note for this clone: Additional DNA sequences in this sample encode the identical CDR3. V and J are TRBV28 and TRBJ1-5, with D perhaps matching TRBD1 (5 bases). Germline V CDR1 and CDR2: MDHEN, SYDVKM. Trimming left V 4 bases short and J 7 bases short, with 8 bases between. The CDR3 contains 12 residues. The CDR3 sequence: CASSSQGQPQHF. The CDR3 bases are TGTGCCAGCAGTTCTCAGGGCCAGCCCCAGCATTTT.

The rearrangement uses TRBV2 and TRBJ1-2; no clear D gene. The CDR3 sequence is 13 residues long. V lost 3 bases, J lost 4 bases, and 9 bases lay in between. CDR1 SNHLY and CDR2 FYNNEI come from the germline V gene. The CDR3 sequence is CASSDPGSYGYTF. The DNA of the CDR3 is TGTGCCAGCAGTGATCCCGGCAGCTATGGCTACACCTTC.

The chain carries TRBV9 and TRBJ2-1; 7 bases are a match to TRBD1. CDR1 is SGDLS and CDR2 is YYNGEE in the germline V gene. The CDR3 totals 18 residues. Unmatched junction bases numbered 13, after V lost 0 bases and J lost 4 bases. CDR3 sequence reads: CASSVAPGQSLGYNEQFF. Written as DNA, the CDR3 is TGTGCCAGCAGCGTAGCTCCGGGACAGTCCCTAGGGTACAATGAGCAGTTCTTC.

The chain combines TRBV25-1 with TRBJ1-4; TRBD1 is a possible D gene (5 bases). Germline V gene data show CDR1 as MGHDK and CDR2 as SYGVNS. The V gene lost 2 bases and the J gene lost 4 bases, with 8 bases spanning the gap. The CDR3 length is 14 residues. CDR3 loop: CASSEDRLNEKLFF. DNA for the CDR3: TGTGCCAGCAGTGAAGACAGACTTAATGAAAAACTGTTTTTT.

This chain joins TRBV28 and TRBJ1-5, with D perhaps matching TRBD1 (5 bases). This CDR3 contains 15 residues. Germline CDR1 MDHEN, CDR2 SYDVKM. Trimming pared 6 bases from V and 5 bases from J, leaving 17 bases between. As DNA, the CDR3 is TGTGCCAGCAGCTTGGGACTCCTAAGTTATCAGCCCCAGCATTTT. Its translation: CASSLGLLSYQPQHF. The variable domain in full, completed from reference TRBV28 and TRBJ1-5, reads DVKVTQSSRYLVKRTGEKVFLECVQDMDHENMFWYRQDPGLGLRLIYFSYDVKMKEKGDIPEGYSVSREKKERFSLILESASTNQTSMYLCASSLGLLSYQPQHFGDGTRLSIL.

V and J are TRBV29-1 and TRBJ2-7, with 9 bases matching TRBD2. J was trimmed by 2 bases and V by 5 bases; bases with no gene match: 4. The CDR3 covers 13 residues. Germline V gene sequence: CDR1 SQVTM, CDR2 ANQGSEA. CDR3 protein: CSVRPSGTYEQYF. In nucleotides, the CDR3 is TGCAGCGTTCGTCCTAGCGGGACCTACGAGCAGTACTTC.

This chain connects TRBV28 to TRBJ2-4; possible D gene TRBD2, 6 bases. Trimming took off 2 bases at V and 0 bases at J, with 14 bases between the two ends. Looked up from germline, CDR1 is MDHEN and CDR2 is SYDVKM. The CDR3 consists of 17 residues. This CDR3 is CASSLAPGAGAKNIQYF. CDR3 in DNA: TGTGCCAGCAGTTTAGCTCCGGGAGCCGGAGCCAAAAACATTCAGTACTTC.

The chain couples TRBV5-1 to TRBJ2-5, with TRBD2 identical over 8 bases. This CDR3 has 17 residues. V lost 0 bases, J lost 5 bases, and 12 bases stayed unmatched. Per the germline V gene, CDR1 is SGHRS and CDR2 is YFSETQ. The CDR3 loop is CASSLGLSGSLGETQYF. In nucleotides, the CDR3 is TGCGCCAGCAGCTTGGGACTCAGCGGGAGCTTGGGGGAGACCCAGTACTTC.

This rearrangement joins TRBV5-1 to TRBJ2-1; 7 nucleotides agree with TRBD2. Germline CDR1 and CDR2: SGHRS and YFSETQ. CDR3 length: 16 amino acids. J gave up 2 bases and V 4 bases, and 9 bases lay outside the gene matches. DNA for the CDR3: TGCGCCAGCAGCCCCGCCGGGAGGAGTCCCTACAATGAGCAGTTCTTC. Amino acid sequence: CASSPAGRSPYNEQFF. The variable domain in full, completed from reference TRBV5-1 and TRBJ2-1, reads KAGVTQTPRYLIKTRGQQVTLSCSPISGHRSVSWYQQTPGQGLQFLFEYFSETQRNKGNFPGRFSGRQFSNSRSEMNVSTLELGDSALYLCASSPAGRSPYNEQFFGPGTRLTVL.

V usage is TRBV5-1 and J usage is TRBJ2-7, with 9 bases lining up with TRBD1. V gave up 4 bases and J gave up 3 bases; unmatched junction bases: 17. Germline CDR1 reads SGHRS; CDR2 reads YFSETQ. This CDR3 region has 18 residues. CDR3 nucleotide sequence: TGCGCCAGCAGCGCCGGGACAGGGATTTTTCCTCCCAGCTACGAGCAGTACTTC. It translates to CASSAGTGIFPPSYEQYF.

This chain joins TRBV6-5 and TRBJ2-7; the D is unclear. V shed 5 bases and J shed 3 bases, with 11 bases lying between them. The CDR3 totals 13 residues. The germline gives CDR1 MNHEY, CDR2 SVGAGI. The CDR3, as DNA: TGTGCCAGCAGTCGCCGGACGGGCTACGAGCAGTACTTC. It specifies CASSRRTGYEQYF.

This rearrangement joins TRBV9 to TRBJ1-1, with D maybe TRBD1 (5 bases). Deletions cut 4 bases from V and 2 bases from J, with 15 bases between. This CDR3 contains 15 residues. From germline, CDR1 is SGDLS and CDR2 YYNGEE. The CDR3 is CASSLSPGGNTEAFF. The CDR3 nucleotides read TGTGCCAGCAGCCTAAGCCCCGGGGGTAACACTGAAGCTTTCTTT.

This clone appeared once. This rearrangement joins TRBV5-1 to TRBJ2-7; TRBD1 matches 9 bases. CDR1 SGHRS and CDR2 YFSETQ come from the germline V gene. The V segment lost 0 bases and the J segment 5 bases; nucleotides outside the gene matches: 3. The CDR3 spans 14 residues. In DNA form, the CDR3 reads TGCGCCAGCAGCTTGGGGGACAGGGTAGACGAGCAGTACTTC. It encodes CASSLGDRVDEQYF.

This clone was recorded once. V is TRBV5-1 and J is TRBJ1-4; 7 bases agree with TRBD1. J lost 5 bases, V lost 3 bases, and 7 bases had no gene match. The CDR3 runs 15 residues. Germline V gene data show CDR1 as SGHRS and CDR2 as YFSETQ. CDR3 amino acids: CASSSLEGANEKLFF. The CDR3 DNA reads as TGCGCCAGCAGCTCGTTGGAGGGGGCGAATGAAAAACTGTTTTTT.

The chain links TRBV20-1 to TRBJ2-1; D unresolved. V gave up 4 bases and J gave up 4 bases, with 5 bases separating them. The CDR3 runs 11 residues. In germline, CDR1 is DFQATT, CDR2 SNEGSKA (reference sequence). CDR3 sequence: CSANTYNEQFF. For the CDR3, the DNA is TGCAGTGCTAACACGTACAATGAGCAGTTCTTC.

In this sample, this clone turned up once. This rearrangement joins TRBV7-6 to TRBJ2-7, with D perhaps TRBD1 (5 bases). Germline lookup yields CDR1 SGHVS and CDR2 FNYEAQ. The CDR3 runs 15 residues. The V and J ends lost 1 base and 3 bases respectively, with 13 bases between them. Written as DNA, the CDR3 is TGTGCCAGCAGCTTAGAGGTAGGGGTTAACTACGAGCAGTACTTC. This gives the protein CASSLEVGVNYEQYF.

The CDR3 sequence: CASSPLTPSGSAYNEQFF. In nucleotides, the CDR3 is TGTGCCAGCTCCCCGTTGACCCCTAGCGGGAGCGCCTACAATGAGCAGTTCTTC. The gene calls are TRBV18 and TRBJ2-1; 10 bases fit TRBD2. V shed 6 bases and J 2 bases; nucleotides not matched to a gene: 13. The V gene's germline CDR1 is KGHSH and CDR2 LQKENI. The CDR3 runs to 18 residues.

The chain is built from TRBV5-1 and TRBJ2-1; TRBD2 aligns across 8 bases. Germline lookup yields CDR1 SGHRS and CDR2 YFSETQ. The CDR3 has 15 residues. The ends lost 0 bases at V and 5 bases at J; junction bases unmatched: 4. CDR3 sequence reads: CASSLGPGGDNEQFF. For the CDR3, the DNA is TGCGCCAGCAGCTTGGGGCCGGGAGGGGACAATGAGCAGTTCTTC.